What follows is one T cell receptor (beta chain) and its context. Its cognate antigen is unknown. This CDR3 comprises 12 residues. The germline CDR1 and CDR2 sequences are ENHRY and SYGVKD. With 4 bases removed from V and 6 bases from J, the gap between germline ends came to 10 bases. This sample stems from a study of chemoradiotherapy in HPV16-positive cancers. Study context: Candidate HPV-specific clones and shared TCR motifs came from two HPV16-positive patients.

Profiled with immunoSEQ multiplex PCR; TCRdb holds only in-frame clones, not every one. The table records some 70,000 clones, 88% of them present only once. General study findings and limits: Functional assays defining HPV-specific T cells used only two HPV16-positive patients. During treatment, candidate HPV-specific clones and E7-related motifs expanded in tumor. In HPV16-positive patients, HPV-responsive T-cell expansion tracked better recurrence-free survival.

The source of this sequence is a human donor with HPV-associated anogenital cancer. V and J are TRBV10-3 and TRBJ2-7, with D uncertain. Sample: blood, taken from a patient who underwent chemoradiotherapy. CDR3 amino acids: CAISVARVEQYF. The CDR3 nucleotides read TGTGCCATCAGTGTAGCTAGGGTCGAGCAGTACTTC.